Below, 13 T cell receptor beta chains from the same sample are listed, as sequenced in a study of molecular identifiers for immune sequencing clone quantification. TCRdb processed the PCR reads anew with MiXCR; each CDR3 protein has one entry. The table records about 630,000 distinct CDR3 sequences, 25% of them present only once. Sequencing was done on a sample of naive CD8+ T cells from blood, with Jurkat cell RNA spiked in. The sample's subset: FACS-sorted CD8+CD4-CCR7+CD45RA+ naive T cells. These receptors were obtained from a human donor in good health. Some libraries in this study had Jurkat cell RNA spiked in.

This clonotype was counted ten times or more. CDR3 amino acids: CASSPTSGGYEQYF. The CDR3 DNA reads TGCGCCAGCAGCCCGACTAGCGGGGGTTACGAGCAGTACTTC. The chain links TRBV5-1 to TRBJ2-7, with 12 positions matching TRBD2. The CDR3 runs to 14 residues. V shed 4 bases, J shed 4 bases, and the junction held 3 bases outside the gene matches. Per the germline V gene, CDR1 is SGHRS and CDR2 is YFSETQ.

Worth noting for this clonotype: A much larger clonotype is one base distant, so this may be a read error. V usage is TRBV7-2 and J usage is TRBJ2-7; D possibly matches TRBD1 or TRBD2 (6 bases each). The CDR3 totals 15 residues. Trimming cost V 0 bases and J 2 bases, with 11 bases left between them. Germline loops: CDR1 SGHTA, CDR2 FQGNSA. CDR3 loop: CASSLASGAAYEQYF. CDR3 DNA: TGTGCCAGCAGCTTAGCCTCGGGGGCCGCCTACGAGCAGTACTTC.

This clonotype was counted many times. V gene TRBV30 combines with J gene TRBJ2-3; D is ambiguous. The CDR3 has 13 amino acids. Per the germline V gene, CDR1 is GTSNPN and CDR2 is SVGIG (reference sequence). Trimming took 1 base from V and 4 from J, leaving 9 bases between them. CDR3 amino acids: CAWSGQSPDTQYF. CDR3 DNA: TGTGCCTGGAGTGGCCAGTCCCCAGATACGCAGTATTTT. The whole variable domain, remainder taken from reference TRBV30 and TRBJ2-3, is SQTIHQWPATLVQPVGSPLSLECTVEGTSNPNLYWYRQAAGRGLQLLFYSVGIGQISSEVPQNLSASRPQDRQFILSSKKLLLSDSGFYLCAWSGQSPDTQYFGPGTRLTVL.

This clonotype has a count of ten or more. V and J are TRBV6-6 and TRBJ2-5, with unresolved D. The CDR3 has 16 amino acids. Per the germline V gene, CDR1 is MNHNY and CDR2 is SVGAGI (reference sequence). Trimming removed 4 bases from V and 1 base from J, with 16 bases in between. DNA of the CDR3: TGTGCCAGCAGTTCCTGGACCCGCAAGCCCCAAGAGACCCAGTACTTC. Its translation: CASSSWTRKPQETQYF.

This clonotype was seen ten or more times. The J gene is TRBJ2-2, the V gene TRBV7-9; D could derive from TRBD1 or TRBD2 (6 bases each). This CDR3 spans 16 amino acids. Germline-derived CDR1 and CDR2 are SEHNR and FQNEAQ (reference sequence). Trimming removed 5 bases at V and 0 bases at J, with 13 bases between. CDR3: CASSGRDNTNTGELFF. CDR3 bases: TGTGCCAGCAGCGGGCGGGACAACACGAACACCGGGGAGCTGTTTTTT.

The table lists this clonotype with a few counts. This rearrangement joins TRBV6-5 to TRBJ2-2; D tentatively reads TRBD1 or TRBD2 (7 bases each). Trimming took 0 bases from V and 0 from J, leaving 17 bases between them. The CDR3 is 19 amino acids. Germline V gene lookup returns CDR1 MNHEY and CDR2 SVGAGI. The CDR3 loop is CASSYSLSGGDPNTGELFF. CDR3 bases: TGTGCCAGCAGTTACTCCCTCTCAGGGGGGGACCCGAACACCGGGGAGCTGTTTTTT.

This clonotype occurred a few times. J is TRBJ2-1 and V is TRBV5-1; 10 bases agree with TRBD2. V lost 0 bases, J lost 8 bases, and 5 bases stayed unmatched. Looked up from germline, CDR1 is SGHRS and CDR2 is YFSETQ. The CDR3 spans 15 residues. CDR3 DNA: TGCGCCAGCAGCTTGGGAGCGGGGGGGCCGGATGAGCAGTTCTTC. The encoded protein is CASSLGAGGPDEQFF.

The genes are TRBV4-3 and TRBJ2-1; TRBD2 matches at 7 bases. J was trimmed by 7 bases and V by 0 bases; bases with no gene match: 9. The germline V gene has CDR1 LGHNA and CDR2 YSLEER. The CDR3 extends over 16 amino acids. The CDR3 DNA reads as TGCGCCAGCAGCCAAGATCGTTGGGGGGAGGGGAATGAGCAGTTCTTC. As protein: CASSQDRWGEGNEQFF.

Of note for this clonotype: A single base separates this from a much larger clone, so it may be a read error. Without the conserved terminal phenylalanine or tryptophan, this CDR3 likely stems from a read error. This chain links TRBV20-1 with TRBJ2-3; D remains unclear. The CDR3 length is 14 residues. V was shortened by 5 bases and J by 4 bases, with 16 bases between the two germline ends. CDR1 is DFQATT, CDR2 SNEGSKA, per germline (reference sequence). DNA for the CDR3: TGCAGTGCTGGCCCGACTCGGCGCCCAGATACGCAGTATCTT. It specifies CSAGPTRRPDTQYL.

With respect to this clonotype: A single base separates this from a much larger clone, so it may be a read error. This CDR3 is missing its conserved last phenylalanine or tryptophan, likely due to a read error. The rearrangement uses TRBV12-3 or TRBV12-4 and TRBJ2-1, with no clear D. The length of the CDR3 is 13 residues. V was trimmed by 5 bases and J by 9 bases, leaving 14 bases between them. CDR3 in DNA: TGTGCCAGCAGTCCGAGGTGGCCCCCTGAGCAGTTCCTC. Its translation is CASSPRWPPEQFL.

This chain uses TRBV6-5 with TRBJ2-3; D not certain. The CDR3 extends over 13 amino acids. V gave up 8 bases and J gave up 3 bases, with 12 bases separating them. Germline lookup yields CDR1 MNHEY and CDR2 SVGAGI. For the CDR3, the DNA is TGTGCCAGCTCGTACGGAACTACAGATACGCAGTATTTT. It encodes CASSYGTTDTQYF.

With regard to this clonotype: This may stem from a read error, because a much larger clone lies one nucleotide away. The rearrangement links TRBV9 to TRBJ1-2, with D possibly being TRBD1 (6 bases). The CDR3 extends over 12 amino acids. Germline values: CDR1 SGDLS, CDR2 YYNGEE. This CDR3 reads CASTLGGSGCTF. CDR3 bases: TGTGCCAGCACCCTAGGGGGTTCTGGCTGCACCTTC.

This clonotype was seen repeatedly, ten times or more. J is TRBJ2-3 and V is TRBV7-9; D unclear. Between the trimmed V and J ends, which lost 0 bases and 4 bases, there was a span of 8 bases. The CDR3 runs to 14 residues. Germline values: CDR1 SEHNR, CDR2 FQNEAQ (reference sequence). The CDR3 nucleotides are TGTGCCAGCAGCTTAGCTGTGCAGTCAGATACGCAGTATTTT. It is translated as CASSLAVQSDTQYF.